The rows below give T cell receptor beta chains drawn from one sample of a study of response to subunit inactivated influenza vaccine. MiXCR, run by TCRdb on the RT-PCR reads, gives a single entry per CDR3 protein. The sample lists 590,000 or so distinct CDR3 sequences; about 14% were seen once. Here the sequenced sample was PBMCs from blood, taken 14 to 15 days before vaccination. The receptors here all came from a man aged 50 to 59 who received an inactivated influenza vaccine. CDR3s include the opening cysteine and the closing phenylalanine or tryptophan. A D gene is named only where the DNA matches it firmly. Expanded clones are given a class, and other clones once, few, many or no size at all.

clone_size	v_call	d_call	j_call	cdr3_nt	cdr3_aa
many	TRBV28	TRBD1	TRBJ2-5	TGTGCCACCAAGGGGGCAATTCAAGAGACCCAGTACTTC	CATKGAIQETQYF
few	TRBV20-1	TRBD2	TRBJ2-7	TGCAGTGCTAGAGATCCCGAGACTAGCGGTTACGAGCAGTACTTC	CSARDPETSGYEQYF
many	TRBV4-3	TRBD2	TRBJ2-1	TGCGCCAGCAGCCAAGGCGGGGGCAATGAGCAGTTCTTC	CASSQGGGNEQFF
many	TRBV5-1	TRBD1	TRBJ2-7	TGCGCCAGCAGCTTGGCGTCCGGACAGGGCTACGAGCAGTACTTC	CASSLASGQGYEQYF
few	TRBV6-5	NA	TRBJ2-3	TGTGCCAGCAGTCAGTCCCGGGACAAACAGGTTTTT	CASSQSRDKQVF
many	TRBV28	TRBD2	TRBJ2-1	TGTGCCAGCAGTACAGGGACTAGCGGGAGGAGGGAGCAGTTCTTC	CASSTGTSGRREQFF
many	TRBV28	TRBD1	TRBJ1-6	TGTGCCAGCAGTTGGACAGGGAGGTCGCCACCCCTCCACTTT	CASSWTGRSPPLHF
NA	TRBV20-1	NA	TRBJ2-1	TGCAGTGCTTCTTCCAGGCGTCACTACAATGAGCAGTTCTTC	CSASSRRHYNEQFF
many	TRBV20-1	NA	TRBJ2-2	TGCAGTGCTAGAGGGGACACCAACACCGGGGAGCTGTTTTTT	CSARGDTNTGELFF
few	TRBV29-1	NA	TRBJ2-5	TGCAGCGTTGGCCCCGGGGCGAGGGAGACCCAGTACTTC	CSVGPGARETQYF
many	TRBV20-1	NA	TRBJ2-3	TGCAGTGCTAGAATCAGAAAAAAGATATTTGGAGATACGCAGTATTTT	CSARIRKKIFGDTQYF
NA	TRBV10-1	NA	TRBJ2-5	TGCGCCAGCAGTGAGTCGGGGTTGCAAGAGACCCAGTACTTC	CASSESGLQETQYF
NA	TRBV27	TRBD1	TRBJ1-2	TGTGCCAGCAGTTTATTCGGCAGGGGGGACTATGGCTACACCTTC	CASSLFGRGDYGYTF
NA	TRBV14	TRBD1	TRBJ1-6	TGTGCCAGCAGCCCCCTCCCGGGACAGGGTGGCGATTCACCCCTCCACTTT	CASSPLPGQGGDSPLHF
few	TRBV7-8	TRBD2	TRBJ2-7	TGTGCCAGCAGCTCAGCTGGCGGGGGGCACTACGAGCAGTACTTC	CASSSAGGGHYEQYF
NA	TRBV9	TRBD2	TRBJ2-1	TGTGCCAGCAGCGATAGCGGGAGTACCTACAATGAGCAGTTCTTC	CASSDSGSTYNEQFF
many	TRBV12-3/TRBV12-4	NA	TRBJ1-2	TGTGCCAGCAGTTCGGCAGGGAACTATGGCTACACCTTC	CASSSAGNYGYTF
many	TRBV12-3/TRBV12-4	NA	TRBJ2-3	TGTGCCAGCAGTCGCCCCGATACGCAGTATTTT	CASSRPDTQYF
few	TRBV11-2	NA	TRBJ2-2	TGTGCCAGCAGCCATTACGGGGAGCTGTTTTTT	CASSHYGELFF
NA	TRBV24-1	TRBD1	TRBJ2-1	TGTGCCACCAGTGACCCCGGGACAGGGTCGCGTGAGCAGTTCTTC	CATSDPGTGSREQFF
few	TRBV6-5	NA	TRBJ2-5	TGTGCCAGCAGTTCCACGACAGGAAGGGAGACCCAGTACTTC	CASSSTTGRETQYF
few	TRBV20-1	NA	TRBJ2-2	TGCAGTGCTATCCGGGGGAGGAACACCGGGGAGCTGTTTTTT	CSAIRGRNTGELFF
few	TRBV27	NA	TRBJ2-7	TGTGCCAGCAGTTTGCGGGACACGACCTACGAGCAGTACTTC	CASSLRDTTYEQYF
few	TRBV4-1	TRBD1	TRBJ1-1	TGCGCCAGCAGCCAAGGAACAAACCGGGACAGGACCGAAGCTTTCTTT	CASSQGTNRDRTEAFF
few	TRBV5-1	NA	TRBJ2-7	TGCGCCAGCAGCCTCCGGACAGAAACCCTAGGGGAGCAGTACTTC	CASSLRTETLGEQYF
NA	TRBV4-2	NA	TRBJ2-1	TGTGCCAGCAGCCTCGAACGGACTCAGAACAATGAGCAGTTCTTC	CASSLERTQNNEQFF
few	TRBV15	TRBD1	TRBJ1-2	TGTGCCACCAGCAGAGACAGACAGGGCTATGGCTACACCTTC	CATSRDRQGYGYTF
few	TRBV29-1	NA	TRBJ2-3	TGCAGCGTTGAAAGCGGAGCGGCCTGGGATACGCAGTATTTT	CSVESGAAWDTQYF
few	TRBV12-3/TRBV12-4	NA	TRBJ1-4	TGTGCCAGCAGATACCGGGACACATCTAATGAAAAACTGTTTTTT	CASRYRDTSNEKLFF
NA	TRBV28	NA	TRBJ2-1	TGTGCCAGCAGTTGGAATGGAGTAGGTGGAAGTGAGCAGTTCTTC	CASSWNGVGGSEQFF
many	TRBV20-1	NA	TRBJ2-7	TGCAGTGCTGGGGTTCCCGGATCCGACGAGCAGTACTTC	CSAGVPGSDEQYF
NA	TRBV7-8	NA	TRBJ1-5	TGTGCCAGCAGCTCGGGACGTGGTCAGCCCCAGCATTTT	CASSSGRGQPQHF
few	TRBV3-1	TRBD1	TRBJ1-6	TGTGCCAGCAGCCAAGGGGACAGGGGGTCACCCCTCCACTTT	CASSQGDRGSPLHF
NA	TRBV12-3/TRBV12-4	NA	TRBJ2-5	TGTGCCTGCTGGGGTCGGGACAGGGAGTTCGCGGGAGGGGTAGAGACCCAGTACTTC	CACWGRDREFAGGVETQYF
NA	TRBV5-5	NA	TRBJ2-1	TGTGCCAGCAGCTTCGGACTAACTCCTAGGGGTCGCAATGAGCAGTTCTTC	CASSFGLTPRGRNEQFF